Following are 21 T cell receptor beta chains from one sample sequenced in a study of blood T cell repertoires in COVID-19. The repertoire was sequenced with immunoSEQ multiplex PCR; TCRdb's copy has only in-frame clones and lacks some. This sample has 150,000 to 200,000 clones, with about 85% found just once. Sequencing used peripheral blood. The receptors derive from a man between 60 and 75 years old who had recovered from COVID-19.

The chain recombines TRBV5-1 with TRBJ1-2; D may be TRBD1 (5 bases). Per germline, CDR1 SGHRS and CDR2 YFSETQ. The CDR3 is 14 amino acids. Trimming left V 2 bases short and J 6 bases short, with 14 bases between. The CDR3 bases are TGCGCCAGCAGCTTTGCCGGGACTTATGATGGCTACACCTTC. Translating it yields CASSFAGTYDGYTF.

The chain couples TRBV19 to TRBJ1-3, with 10 bases matching TRBD1. Germline CDR1 is LNHDA and CDR2 is SQIVND (reference sequence). V gave up 6 bases and J gave up 0 bases; unmatched junction bases: 8. This CDR3 is 17 amino acids long. This chain's CDR3 is CASSRIGTGVSGNTIYF. Here the CDR3 DNA reads TGTGCCAGTAGCCGGATAGGGACAGGGGTCTCTGGAAACACCATATATTTT.

The chain couples TRBV11-1 to TRBJ1-3; D gene ambiguous. Trimming left V 4 bases short and J 0 bases short, with 4 bases between. The germline V gene has CDR1 SGHAT and CDR2 FQDESV (reference sequence). The CDR3 length is 13 residues. The DNA for the CDR3 is TGTGCCAGCAGCTCCGGCTCTGGAAACACCATATATTTT. Its translation is CASSSGSGNTIYF.

The chain has TRBV30 and TRBJ2-6, with unresolved D. V gave up 0 bases and J gave up 0 bases, with 12 bases separating them. From germline, CDR1 is GTSNPN and CDR2 SVGIG (reference sequence). This CDR3 has 17 amino acids. The CDR3 DNA reads as TGTGCCTGGAGTGTTCGGAGAAGTAGCTCTGGGGCCAACGTCCTGACTTTC. Protein product: CAWSVRRSSSGANVLTF.

The chain combines TRBV6-4 with TRBJ1-2; no definite D call. CDR3 length: 15 residues. Germline loops: CDR1 MRHNA, CDR2 SNTAGT. V lost 4 bases and J 3 bases, leaving 15 bases between the germline ends. The CDR3 sequence is CASSVDSSGDYGYTF. CDR3 DNA: TGTGCCAGCAGTGTCGACTCCAGTGGAGACTATGGCTACACCTTC.

The gene calls are TRBV10-3 and TRBJ1-4, with a tentative D call TRBD1 (6 bases). CDR3 length: 13 amino acids. Per the germline V gene, CDR1 is ENHRY and CDR2 is SYGVKD. Trimming took off 8 bases at V and 5 bases at J, with 12 bases between the two ends. CDR3 DNA: TGTGCCATCTCTCCAGGGGAAAATGAAAAACTGTTTTTT. Its protein is CAISPGENEKLFF.

The rearrangement links TRBV11-2 to TRBJ1-1; 8 nucleotides match TRBD1. CDR1 and CDR2 (germline): SGHAT, FQNNGV. V lost 2 bases and J lost 3; bases outside the gene matches: 5. CDR3 size: 15 residues. CDR3 in amino acids: CASSLQGARDTEAFF. CDR3 nucleotides: TGTGCCAGCAGCTTACAGGGGGCGCGGGACACTGAAGCTTTCTTT.

V is TRBV24-1 and J is TRBJ2-1; 7 bases line up with TRBD2. The CDR3 is made up of 15 amino acids. The germline V gene has CDR1 KGHDR and CDR2 SFDVKD. The junction had 0 bases not matched to a gene; V was cut back by 2 bases and J by 0 bases. CDR3 sequence reads: CATSDWGGSYNEQFF. In DNA, the CDR3 is TGTGCCACCAGTGATTGGGGGGGCTCCTACAATGAGCAGTTCTTC.

This clone occurred once. The chain uses TRBV3-1 (or the pseudogene TRBV3-2) and TRBJ1-4, with 10 bases lining up with TRBD1. V lost 3 bases to trimming and J lost 8 bases; unmatched junction nucleotides: 6. The CDR3 sequence is 15 residues long. CDR1 is LGHDT, CDR2 YNNKEL, per germline (reference sequence). CDR3 amino acids: CASSHRTGGREKLFF. DNA for the CDR3: TGTGCCAGCAGCCATCGGACAGGGGGACGGGAAAAACTGTTTTTT.

A single count supports this clone. The V gene is TRBV5-1, the J gene TRBJ2-1, with D possibly TRBD2 on 6 matching bases. CDR3 length: 16 amino acids. Trimming took off 1 base at V and 0 bases at J, with 11 bases between the two ends. Germline-derived CDR1 and CDR2 are SGHRS and YFSETQ. The CDR3 DNA is TGCGCCAGCAGCTTGCTGCGGGGCCTCTCCTACAATGAGCAGTTCTTC. Its translation: CASSLLRGLSYNEQFF.

V is TRBV6-5 and J is TRBJ1-2; unclear D gene. CDR3 length equals 13 residues. V dropped 0 bases and J dropped 4 bases, with 6 bases sitting between them. The germline V gene encodes CDR1 MNHEY and CDR2 SVGAGI. The CDR3 loop reads CASSYSGVYGYTF. CDR3 nucleotide sequence: TGTGCCAGCAGTTACTCCGGGGTCTATGGCTACACCTTC.

J is TRBJ1-1 and V is TRBV3-1 (or the pseudogene TRBV3-2); 7 nucleotides match TRBD1. V gave up 6 bases and J gave up 5 bases; unmatched junction bases: 6. The CDR3 runs 13 residues. The germline V gene encodes CDR1 LGHDT and CDR2 YNNKEL (reference sequence). Here the CDR3 reads CASSPDRATEAFF. The CDR3 DNA is TGTGCCAGCAGTCCTGACAGGGCGACTGAAGCTTTCTTT.

V and J are TRBV4-1 and TRBJ1-3; unclear D gene. Trimming stripped 0 bases from V and 4 bases from J, with 13 bases between. The germline gives CDR1 MGHRA, CDR2 YSYEKL. The CDR3 is 16 amino acids. The CDR3 nucleotides read TGCGCCAGCAGCCAAGAGAGGTCCGTTCTAGGAAACACCATATATTTT. It encodes CASSQERSVLGNTIYF.

The V and J genes are TRBV7-6 and TRBJ2-2; weak D call: TRBD1 (5 bases). Between the trimmed V and J ends, which lost 5 bases and 6 bases, there was a span of 22 bases. Germline CDR1 SGHVS, CDR2 FNYEAQ. The CDR3 has 17 amino acids. As DNA, the CDR3 is TGTGCCAGCAGCCTAAGACAGCTCTATTCAAATGCCGGGGAGCTGTTTTTT. Protein product: CASSLRQLYSNAGELFF. Using reference TRBV7-6 and TRBJ2-2 for the parts outside the CDR3, the full variable domain is GAGVSQSPRYKVTKRGQDVALRCDPISGHVSLYWYRQALGQGPEFLTYFNYEAQQDKSGLPNDRFSAERPEGSISTLTIQRTEQRDSAMYRCASSLRQLYSNAGELFFGEGSRLTVL.

The V and J genes are TRBV10-3 and TRBJ1-6; 8 bases map to TRBD1. The CDR3 is made up of 14 amino acids. The V segment lost 10 bases and the J segment 5 bases; nucleotides outside the gene matches: 7. In germline, CDR1 is ENHRY, CDR2 SYGVKD. The CDR3 DNA follows: TGTGCCACCCGGACAGGGTATGATAATTCACCCCTCCACTTT. Translation gives CATRTGYDNSPLHF.

This rearrangement joins TRBV27 to TRBJ2-2, with D perhaps TRBD2 (5 bases). This CDR3 comprises 14 residues. Per germline, CDR1 MNHEY and CDR2 SMNVEV (reference sequence). The germline V and J ends were trimmed by 3 bases and 4 bases, with 9 bases remaining between them. CDR3 nucleotide sequence: TGTGCCAGCAGTTTGAGACTATCCACCGGGGAGCTGTTTTTT. Translating gives CASSLRLSTGELFF.

The rearrangement links TRBV7-2 to TRBJ2-7, with 7 positions matching TRBD1. This CDR3 spans 16 amino acids. V dropped 6 bases and J dropped 0; count of bases not matched to a gene: 11. Germline CDR1 reads SGHTA; CDR2 reads FQGNSA. The CDR3: CASSFTGAGSSYEQYF. The CDR3 nucleotides are TGTGCCAGCAGTTTTACAGGGGCGGGCAGCTCCTACGAGCAGTACTTC.

Only a few counts were recorded for this clone. The gene calls are TRBV5-1 and TRBJ2-5; 11 bases are shared with TRBD2. Trimming took 3 bases from V and 11 from J; bases not matched to a gene: 15. The CDR3 runs 16 residues. Germline loops: CDR1 SGHRS, CDR2 YFSETQ. The CDR3 reads CASSSQTSGATLGQYF. The DNA of the CDR3 is TGCGCCAGCAGCTCCCAGACTAGCGGGGCCACCCTGGGACAGTACTTC.

CDR3 loop: CASSPTPYSPLHF. The CDR3 nucleotides are TGTGCCAGCTCACCAACTCCCTATTCACCCCTCCACTTT. The chain employs TRBV18 and TRBJ1-6; D unclear. The germline CDR1 and CDR2 sequences are KGHSH and LQKENI. This CDR3 has 13 amino acids. Trimming removed 2 bases from V and 8 bases from J, with 7 bases in between. The full variable domain, rest sourced from reference TRBV18 and TRBJ1-6, is NAGVMQNPRHLVRRRGQEARLRCSPMKGHSHVYWYRQLPEEGLKFMVYLQKENIIDESGMPKERFSAEFPKEGPSILRIQQVVRGDSAAYFCASSPTPYSPLHFGNGTRLTVT.

The table lists this clone with a few counts. The V gene is TRBV5-6, the J gene TRBJ2-1; no firm D call. The germline gives CDR1 SGHDT, CDR2 YYEEEE. V shed 3 bases and J shed 3 bases, with 10 bases lying between them. This CDR3 region has 14 residues. CDR3 residues: CASSYDTSYNEQFF. The CDR3 nucleotides are TGTGCCAGCAGCTATGACACAAGCTACAATGAGCAGTTCTTC.

This sequence joins TRBV18 and TRBJ2-5; 9 nucleotides match TRBD1. This CDR3 contains 16 residues. Germline loops: CDR1 KGHSH, CDR2 LQKENI. Losses at the gene ends were 3 bases for V and 6 bases for J; bases not matched to a gene: 11. CDR3 in DNA: TGTGCCAGCTCACCGGAGAGCCTGACAGGGGGGAAGACCCAGTACTTC. The encoded protein is CASSPESLTGGKTQYF.